The clone carrying this T cell receptor beta chain occurred a few times. First-strand cDNA used TRAV- and TRBV-specific primers, covering alpha and beta chains. With a constant-region primer and a V-primer adapter, TCRs were subjected to roughly 18 PCR cycles of amplification. TCRdb re-derived calls from the reads in MiXCR, one entry per CDR3 protein. Of about 89,000 distinct CDR3 sequences listed, 9% to 9.5% are singletons. This sample was included in a study of low-dose radiotherapy and immunotherapy resistance in tumors. Time point of the sample: before trial treatment. Sequencing used PBMCs, obtained before treatment. The origin of this receptor is a male donor with prostate cancer.

The CDR3 protein is CASSSGTGAETQYF. As DNA, the CDR3 is TGCGCCAGCAGCTCCGGGACAGGAGCGGAGACCCAGTACTTC. The chain uses TRBV5-1 and TRBJ2-5, with TRBD1 identical over 8 bases. Germline CDR1 is SGHRS and CDR2 is YFSETQ. V was clipped by 3 bases and J by 5 bases; unmatched bases: 6. The CDR3 spans 14 residues. The whole variable domain, remainder taken from reference TRBV5-1 and TRBJ2-5, is KAGVTQTPRYLIKTRGQQVTLSCSPISGHRSVSWYQQTPGQGLQFLFEYFSETQRNKGNFPGRFSGRQFSNSRSEMNVSTLELGDSALYLCASSSGTGAETQYFGPGTRLLVL.